A selection of T cell receptor beta chains follows, all from one sample in a study of neoadjuvant anti-PD-1 for oral cavity cancer. The protocol was immunoSEQ multiplex PCR, while the TCRdb copy is restricted to in-frame clones and leaves out a portion. Of some 4,600 clones listed, over 45% were seen once; the top ten hold 7.2%. Sample: tumor tissue, taken before nivolumab (anti-PD-1) treatment. Receptors originate from a person between 35 and 79 years old with oral cavity squamous cell carcinoma. CDR3s include the opening cysteine and the closing phenylalanine or tryptophan. The D gene is left open where the match is weak. Rows may omit the clone size; those that give it use once, few, many or a size class.

cdr3_length	clone_size	d_call	j_call	v_call	cdr3_nt	cdr3_aa
12	NA	NA	TRBJ2-5	TRBV29-1	TGCAGCGCGGAGCGGGTGGGGGAGACCCAGTACTTC	CSAERVGETQYF
15	NA	TRBD2	TRBJ2-1	TRBV13	TGTGCCAGCAGCCTCGGACTAGCGGGTTACAATGAGCAGTTCTTC	CASSLGLAGYNEQFF
15	NA	NA	TRBJ1-2	TRBV27	TGTGCCAGCAGCCCACCTGGGAGGAGGCTCTATGGCTACACCTTC	CASSPPGRRLYGYTF
15	few	NA	TRBJ2-7	TRBV30	TGTGCCTGGTCTCTCGCTACGGGACTCTCCTACGAGCAGTACTTC	CAWSLATGLSYEQYF
13	NA	NA	TRBJ2-5	TRBV10-2	TGCGCCAGCAGTGGCCGGGGACTTAAGACCCAGTACTTC	CASSGRGLKTQYF
14	few	NA	TRBJ1-2	TRBV5-4	TGTGCCAGCAGCTCCCCGGGAATTAGCTATGGCTACACCTTC	CASSSPGISYGYTF
15	NA	TRBD1	TRBJ1-3	TRBV13	TGTGCCAGCAGCCTCGGACAGGGGACTGGAAACACCATATATTTT	CASSLGQGTGNTIYF
15	NA	NA	TRBJ1-3	TRBV6-4	TGTGCCAGCAGCGCGACCTCGGGCCCTGGAAACACCATATATTTT	CASSATSGPGNTIYF
14	few	NA	TRBJ2-7	TRBV28	TGTGCCAGCAGTGTCCCCGGGACGGTCTACGAGCAGTACTTC	CASSVPGTVYEQYF
14	NA	TRBD1	TRBJ1-1	TRBV11-2	TGTGCCAGCAGCAATCAGGGGGCTGGAACTGAAGCTTTCTTT	CASSNQGAGTEAFF
14	NA	NA	TRBJ1-1	TRBV7-9	TGTGCCAGCAGGAGGATCTACGGTGGCACTGAAGCTTTCTTT	CASRRIYGGTEAFF
14	NA	NA	TRBJ2-5	TRBV6-1	TGTGCCAGCAGTGAATCCCAGGGGCAAGAGACCCAGTACTTC	CASSESQGQETQYF
13	NA	NA	TRBJ1-1	TRBV27	TGTGCCAGCAGTCAACAGGGACGAACTGAAGCTTTCTTT	CASSQQGRTEAFF
14	NA	TRBD1	TRBJ1-1	TRBV5-4	TGTGCCAGCAGCTCGGGACAGGGGGTCACTGAAGCTTTCTTT	CASSSGQGVTEAFF
13	few	NA	TRBJ1-6	TRBV21-1	TGTGCCAGCAGCCACGCGCGGAACTCACCCCTCCACTTT	CASSHARNSPLHF